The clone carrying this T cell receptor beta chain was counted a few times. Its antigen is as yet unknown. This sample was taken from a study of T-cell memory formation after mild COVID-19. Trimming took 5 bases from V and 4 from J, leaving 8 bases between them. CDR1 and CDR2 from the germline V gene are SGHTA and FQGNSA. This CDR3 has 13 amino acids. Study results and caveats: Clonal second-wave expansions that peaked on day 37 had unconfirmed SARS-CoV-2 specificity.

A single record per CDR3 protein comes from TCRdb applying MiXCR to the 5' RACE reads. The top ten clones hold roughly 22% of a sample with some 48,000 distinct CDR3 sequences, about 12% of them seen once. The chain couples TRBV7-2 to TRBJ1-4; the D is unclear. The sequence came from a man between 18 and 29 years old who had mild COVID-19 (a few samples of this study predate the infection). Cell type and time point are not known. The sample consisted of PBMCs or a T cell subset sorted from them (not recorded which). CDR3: CASSPRLNEKLFF. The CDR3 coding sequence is TGTGCCAGCAGCCCCCGGCTTAATGAAAAACTGTTTTTT.